The clone carrying this T cell receptor (beta chain) was seen a handful of times. The CDR3 is 17 residues long. V lost 3 bases, J lost 5 bases, and 14 bases stayed unmatched. From germline, CDR1 is SGHRS and CDR2 YFSETQ. The data are from a study of patients and donors after allogeneic stem cell transplantation. MiXCR, applied by TCRdb to the RT-PCR reads, yields one record per CDR3 protein. The table includes about 200,000 distinct CDR3 sequences, about 37% detected once. The source is a human donor who was either an allogeneic HSCT recipient or a stem cell or donor lymphocyte infusion donor (not recorded which). It is not recorded whose cells these are; they may come from a transplant donor. This chain joins TRBV5-1 and TRBJ2-3; 8 bases fit TRBD1. Material: blood, either unsorted or a sorted T cell fraction (not recorded which). In DNA, the CDR3 is TGCGCCAGCAGCTCCGGACAGGGCGGAGGGCGGCAAGATACGCAGTATTTT. Protein: CASSSGQGGGRQDTQYF.